Presented here are 8 T cell receptor beta chains from one specimen sequenced in a study of blood T cell repertoires in COVID-19. TCRdb's copy holds only in-frame clones and misses some; the assay was immunoSEQ multiplex PCR. The sample carries about 160,000 clones, about 90% recorded once. The sample comprised peripheral blood. These receptors were collected from a man in his 60s with acute or convalescent COVID-19.

The rearrangement joins TRBV10-3 to TRBJ2-5; 7 bases are a match to TRBD2. The ends lost 4 bases at V and 2 bases at J; junction bases unmatched: 7. The CDR3 length is 15 residues. The germline V gene has CDR1 ENHRY and CDR2 SYGVKD. CDR3 loop: CAISGTAGSQETQYF. The CDR3 DNA reads as TGTGCCATCAGTGGTACAGCGGGGTCACAAGAGACCCAGTACTTC.

This rearrangement joins TRBV2 to TRBJ1-4, with 8 bases aligning to TRBD1. The junction had 5 bases not matched to a gene; V was cut back by 6 bases and J by 5 bases. The CDR3 runs to 14 residues. Germline-derived CDR1 and CDR2 are SNHLY and FYNNEI. CDR3 loop: CASSAGQVNEKLFF. DNA for the CDR3: TGTGCCAGCAGCGCGGGACAGGTGAATGAAAAACTGTTTTTT.

The chain joins TRBV7-2 to TRBJ2-5, with D tentatively TRBD1 (6 bases). The CDR3 extends over 14 amino acids. The V gene lost 5 bases and the J gene lost 5 bases, with 15 bases spanning the gap. CDR1 SGHTA and CDR2 FQGNSA come from the germline V gene. CDR3 DNA sequence: TGTGCCAGCAGCGCTCCAGGGGCCGGCGAGACCCAGTACTTC. Translating gives CASSAPGAGETQYF.

This clone appeared once. The chain carries TRBV9 and TRBJ1-2, with D perhaps matching TRBD1 (6 bases). This CDR3 comprises 16 residues. Trimming removed 4 bases at V and 2 bases at J, with 18 bases between. Germline values: CDR1 SGDLS, CDR2 YYNGEE. CDR3 loop: CASSPTGGTLNYGYTF. The CDR3 DNA follows: TGTGCCAGCAGCCCCACGGGGGGGACATTAAACTATGGCTACACCTTC.

The chain couples TRBV19 to TRBJ1-5, with 7 bases that match TRBD1. Germline V gene lookup returns CDR1 LNHDA and CDR2 SQIVND (reference sequence). The V and J ends lost 7 bases and 2 bases, in that order; junction bases with no gene match: 5. The CDR3 is 14 residues long. The CDR3 DNA reads TGTGCCAGTAAAAAAGGGGGCGGCAATCAGCCCCAGCATTTT. It yields the protein CASKKGGGNQPQHF.

This clone appeared once. J is TRBJ1-2 and V is TRBV7-9, with D possibly matching TRBD1 (5 bases). Germline CDR1 is SEHNR and CDR2 is FQNEAQ (reference sequence). This CDR3 has 14 residues. The V end lost 11 bases, the J end lost 3 bases, and 19 bases lay between the germline ends. CDR3 sequence (DNA): TGTGCCGGAGTACCGGGGGGGAGTTACTATGGCTACACCTTC. Its protein product is CAGVPGGSYYGYTF.

This chain joins TRBV2 and TRBJ1-5; TRBD1 aligns across 10 bases. This CDR3 has 14 amino acids. Trimming removed 4 bases from V and 5 bases from J; junction bases left unmatched: 2. CDR1 and CDR2 (germline): SNHLY, FYNNEI. As DNA, the CDR3 is TGTGCCAGCAGTGGACAGGGGGCCGATCAGCCCCAGCATTTT. Amino acid sequence: CASSGQGADQPQHF.

The chain links TRBV7-9 to TRBJ1-5; TRBD1 aligns across 11 bases. Per germline, CDR1 SEHNR and CDR2 FQNEAQ (reference sequence). J was trimmed by 7 bases and V by 0 bases; bases with no gene match: 2. This CDR3 is built from 15 residues. The CDR3 loop is CASSLAGQGAQPQHF. CDR3 in DNA: TGTGCCAGCAGCTTAGCCGGACAGGGGGCCCAGCCCCAGCATTTT.